This TCR beta chain was documented in a study of molecular identifiers for immune sequencing clone quantification (dated by TCRdb to the late 2010s). Background on the whole study: For a replicate experiment, RNA from 20,000 or 100,000 naive CD8 T cells was divided into five aliquots, and four of the five aliquots were sequenced. This methods study benchmarked molecular-identifier clustering-based TCR repertoire sequencing (MIDCIRS) and TCR RNA copy counting, using CD8 T cells to do so.

Broader findings and caveats from the paper: Modeling estimated around 3 recovered TCR RNA copies per cell, compared with about 9.3 by digital PCR, which implies roughly 30% capture efficiency. Without barcode sub-clustering, chimeric consensus sequences inflated TCR diversity; chimeras reached as high as 47%. The sizes of highly expanded clones could end up underestimated when identical TCR molecules share a barcode. The naive libraries included spiked-in Jurkat TCR RNA (about ten copies' worth), and this Jurkat TCR RNA is not part of the donor repertoire. A single cell's worth of spiked-in Jurkat TCR RNA was reported detectable even among around 1 million naive CD8 T cells. In CMV-specific effector cells, clones with more than 20 RNA copies accounted for over 97% of molecules, whereas in naive cells such clones accounted for under 1%.

Only a few counts were recorded for this clonotype. Its antigen specificity is not known. One base away lies a much larger clone, so this may be a sequencing read error. Receptor amplification or capture employed PCR. For sequencing, an Illumina HiSeq 4000 was employed. Preparation of bulk TCR libraries followed a previously described approach, with the TCR primers listed in Table S5. Total RNA was purified with the Qiagen AllPrep DNA/RNA kit. Before analysis, reads from multiple sequencing runs of one library were combined. The published analysis was carried out like this. Only reads with exact TCR constant sequence were kept, trimmed to 150 nt, and grouped by their 12-nt molecular barcodes. Within each barcode group, reads were sub-clustered at a 15% Levenshtein threshold, and quality-weighted consensus sequences were built per RNA molecule. Non-functional sequences were removed, as were lower-count sequences one edit away from another. Based on fitting two negative binomial distributions, any barcode sub-cluster with under 20% of the maximum read count was discarded. TCRdb cleaned the public reads at Q25 with fastp, built clones with MiXCR and kept in-frame beta chains. All rows with the same CDR3 protein become a single entry with the most common DNA and genes. The V and J calls come from TCRdb's annotation, not from the publication. The sample records over 85,000 distinct CDR3 sequences, about 21% of which are singletons. About 1% of the sample is in the top ten clones.

The CDR3 spans 12 residues, from the cysteine through the phenylalanine. Only the CDR3 region is kept as DNA, spanning 36 bases read in frame from base 1. CDR1 and CDR2, per the germline V gene, are SGHVS and FNYEAQ. Naive CD8 T cell libraries were made from around 18,000 to 910,000 sorted cells using 10%, 30% or 50% of purified RNA. On a BD FACSAria II, naive CD8 T cells were FACS-sorted as CD8+CD4-CCR7+CD45RA+ and collected into RLT Plus buffer. Detection sensitivity was tested by spiking Jurkat RNA equal to about eleven TCR copies' worth into samples containing roughly 19,000-1,000,000 naive CD8 T cells. CD8 T cells were enriched with RosetteSep CD8+ T Cell Enrichment Cocktail and Ficoll-Paque, followed by ACK red cell lysis.

The sample consisted of naive CD8+ T cells from blood, with Jurkat cell RNA spiked in. This specimen's cell subset or site label, per the study, means: FACS-sorted CD8+CD4-CCR7+CD45RA+ naive T cells. This sequence was found in a human donor in good health. Some libraries in this study had Jurkat cell RNA spiked in. The V and J segments used are TRBV7-6 and TRBJ2-3; there is no confident call for the D gene. The nucleotide sequence reads as follows: TGTGCCAGCAGCTTAGCGCGAAATACGCTGTATTTT. Its protein reads: CASSLARNTLYF.